The TCR beta chain under discussion was sequenced for a study of Ad26.COV2.S vaccination and SARS-CoV-2 variants. This table comes from immunoSEQ multiplex PCR, and its TCRdb copy is limited to in-frame clones, with some not included. Here the sample spans roughly 450,000 clones, about 93% being singletons. The CDR3 spans 13 residues. Remarks on this clone: What it binds is not known.

Treatment defined: approximately 18 received Ad26.COV2.S at low or high dose, single or two shots; about 5 received placebo; per-sample allocation not given. Samples were taken on day 63 after the first vaccine or placebo injection. Overall study results and limits: Recipients of either vaccine or placebo displayed similar breadth of non-spike TCRs.

Sample: peripheral blood, taken in a trial of Ad26.COV2.S vaccine versus placebo. This TCR was recovered from a person aged 18-60 years who received the Ad26.COV2.S COVID-19 vaccine or a placebo. V is TRBV21-1 and J is TRBJ1-6; the D call in the table, TRBD1, was not verified against the DNA. TRBV21-1 is assigned pseudogene status. CDR3 protein: CASSDRGNSPLHF. The CDR3, as DNA: TGTGCCAGCAGCGACAGGGGTAATTCACCCCTCCACTTT.